A single sample is the source of the 26 T cell receptor beta chains below, sequenced in a study of brain T cells in children with intractable seizures. Described time point: blood from clinic visit 5 months post-surgery; TSC patient then seizure free. Measured with immunoSEQ multiplex PCR; TCRdb has only the in-frame clones, and not every one. The sample carries under 400,000 clones, more than 85% recorded once. The sequencing used peripheral blood, collected more than 4 months after surgery. The source of these receptors is a boy less than two years old with tuberous sclerosis and intractable seizures.

This clone was picked up one time. This chain joins TRBV6-1 and TRBJ2-5; 8 bases are shared with TRBD2. This CDR3 is built from 15 residues. V lost 3 bases, J lost 4 bases, and 7 bases stayed unmatched. Germline lookup yields CDR1 MNHNS and CDR2 SASEGT. This chain's CDR3 is CASSDLGLAGETQYF. The CDR3 nucleotides are TGTGCCAGCAGTGACCTAGGACTAGCAGGAGAGACCCAGTACTTC.

The chain uses TRBV13 and TRBJ2-7; 10 bases map to TRBD2. Trimming cost V 4 bases and J 5 bases; bases outside gene matches: 8. Germline CDR1 reads PRHDT; CDR2 reads FYEKMQ (reference sequence). The CDR3 runs to 15 residues. CDR3 DNA sequence: TGTGCCAGCAGCTCCGCCGGGACTAGCGACCACGAGCAGTACTTC. Translating it yields CASSSAGTSDHEQYF.

The chain couples TRBV7-3 to TRBJ2-1, with TRBD1 identical over 9 bases. The germline V gene encodes CDR1 SGHTA and CDR2 FQGTGA. The CDR3 is 15 amino acids. The ends lost 2 bases at V and 7 bases at J; junction bases unmatched: 6. The CDR3 here is CASSLETGGLNEQFF. In nucleotides, the CDR3 is TGTGCCAGCAGCTTAGAAACAGGGGGCTTGAATGAGCAGTTCTTC.

V is TRBV6-5 and J is TRBJ2-1; tentatively, D is TRBD1 (6 bases). Trimming stripped 7 bases from V and 6 bases from J, with 16 bases between. Germline V lookup: CDR1 MNHEY, CDR2 SVGAGI. CDR3 length: 14 residues. CDR3 residues: CASISATGINEQFF. In nucleotides, the CDR3 is TGTGCCAGCATTTCTGCGACAGGCATCAATGAGCAGTTCTTC.

This rearrangement joins TRBV10-1 to TRBJ1-1; D gene unclear. V was pared by 0 bases and J by 0 bases, with 17 bases between. The CDR3 consists of 18 residues. Germline CDR1 reads WNHNN; CDR2 reads SYGVQD (reference sequence). The CDR3 is CASSESGGQANLNTEAFF. In DNA form, the CDR3 reads TGCGCCAGCAGTGAGTCGGGTGGGCAGGCGAACTTGAACACTGAAGCTTTCTTT.

The chain joins TRBV19 to TRBJ1-3; D may be TRBD1 (5 bases). CDR3 size: 14 residues. CDR1 is LNHDA and CDR2 is SQIVND in the germline V gene (reference sequence). V dropped 6 bases and J dropped 0 bases, with 9 bases sitting between them. CDR3 nucleotides: TGTGCCAGTAGAAAGGGGTCCTCTGGAAACACCATATATTTT. Its translation: CASRKGSSGNTIYF.

The chain uses TRBV25-1 and TRBJ2-7; 10 positions agree with TRBD2. This CDR3 is 15 amino acids long. CDR1 MGHDK and CDR2 SYGVNS come from the germline V gene. V gave up 7 bases and J gave up 6 bases; unmatched junction bases: 12. The CDR3 nucleotides are TGTGCCAGCACCCCACGACTAGCGGGTTCTGGCGAGCAGTACTTC. Amino acids: CASTPRLAGSGEQYF.

This clone was counted only a few times. The V gene is TRBV15, the J gene TRBJ1-5, with D perhaps matching TRBD1 (5 bases). The CDR3 spans 15 residues. V was trimmed by 0 bases and J by 7 bases, leaving 13 bases between them. Germline V gene sequence: CDR1 LNHNV, CDR2 YYDKDF (reference sequence). The CDR3 DNA sequence: TGTGCCACCAGCAGAGATCTCCCGGCAGGGCAGCCCCAGCATTTT. Translated, it gives CATSRDLPAGQPQHF.

V is TRBV19 and J is TRBJ1-1; TRBD1 is a possible D gene (5 bases). Germline values: CDR1 LNHDA, CDR2 SQIVND (reference sequence). The length of the CDR3 is 15 residues. The V end lost 8 bases, the J end lost 5 bases, and 21 bases lay between the germline ends. The CDR3 sequence: CASANRILFYTEAFF. The CDR3 DNA sequence: TGTGCCAGTGCAAACAGGATTCTTTTTTATACTGAAGCTTTCTTT.

The gene calls are TRBV27 and TRBJ2-1, with D possibly TRBD2 on 6 matching bases. V lost 5 bases and J 14 bases, leaving 19 bases between the germline ends. Germline V gene sequence: CDR1 MNHEY, CDR2 SMNVEV (reference sequence). The CDR3 covers 13 residues. The CDR3 loop is CASSGSPGRGEFF. CDR3 DNA: TGTGCCAGCAGTGGGTCCCCAGGGCGCGGGGAGTTCTTC.

This chain connects TRBV29-1 to TRBJ1-2, with D maybe TRBD1 (5 bases). CDR1 is SQVTM, CDR2 ANQGSEA, per germline. Deletions cut 4 bases from V and 8 bases from J, with 14 bases between. The CDR3 covers 12 residues. CDR3 coding DNA: TGCAGCGTTGCAAAGGGAAGGGACGGCTACACCTTC. Translating it yields CSVAKGRDGYTF.

V usage is TRBV2 and J usage is TRBJ2-7; no firm D call. The CDR3 is 15 amino acids. V was shortened by 2 bases and J by 9 bases, with 20 bases between the two germline ends. The V gene's germline CDR1 is SNHLY and CDR2 FYNNEI. Here the CDR3 reads CASSERADPPVGQYF. CDR3 coding DNA: TGTGCCAGCAGTGAAAGGGCGGACCCACCTGTGGGGCAGTACTTC.

The chain has TRBV27 and TRBJ1-5; D gene unclear. The germline V and J ends were trimmed by 8 bases and 5 bases, with 7 bases remaining between them. The CDR3 sequence is 11 residues long. Germline V lookup: CDR1 MNHEY, CDR2 SMNVEV (reference sequence). The CDR3 sequence is CASEPDQPQHF. In nucleotides, the CDR3 is TGTGCCAGCGAGCCCGATCAGCCCCAGCATTTT.

The chain joins TRBV18 to TRBJ2-7; no clear D. CDR1 is KGHSH and CDR2 is LQKENI in the germline V gene. V was shortened by 6 bases and J by 3 bases, with 12 bases between the two germline ends. This CDR3 is 13 amino acids long. CDR3 nucleotides: TGTGCCAGCTCCCCCTACTTTGACTACGAGCAGTACTTC. Protein product: CASSPYFDYEQYF.

This clone was picked up a small number of times. The V call is TRBV6-5, the J call TRBJ1-2, with 7 bases fitting TRBD1. Per germline, CDR1 MNHEY and CDR2 SVGAGI. V was pared by 7 bases and J by 2 bases, with 7 bases of the junction left unmatched. CDR3 size: 14 residues. CDR3 sequence reads: CASTKDRRNYGYTF. In DNA, the CDR3 is TGTGCCAGCACTAAGGACAGGAGAAACTATGGCTACACCTTC.

The sample holds one count of this clone. This sequence joins TRBV7-9 and TRBJ1-4, with TRBD1 matching 8 bases. Germline V gene lookup returns CDR1 SEHNR and CDR2 FQNEAQ (reference sequence). The CDR3 is made up of 15 amino acids. V dropped 2 bases and J dropped 2; count of bases not matched to a gene: 1. The CDR3 spells CASSLQGATNEKLFF. CDR3 nucleotides: TGTGCCAGCAGCTTACAGGGGGCGACTAATGAAAAACTGTTTTTT.

The chain couples TRBV30 to TRBJ2-2; D remains unclear. Germline lookup yields CDR1 GTSNPN and CDR2 SVGIG (reference sequence). V lost 0 bases and J lost 4, with 9 bases in between. There are 14 residues in the CDR3. DNA for the CDR3: TGTGCCTGGAGTGTAGCCCGAACCACCGGGGAGCTGTTTTTT. As protein: CAWSVARTTGELFF.

This chain uses TRBV2 with TRBJ2-5; 13 bases are shared with TRBD2. V shed 7 bases and J 1 base; nucleotides not matched to a gene: 6. The CDR3 runs to 16 residues. Germline V gene sequence: CDR1 SNHLY, CDR2 FYNNEI. The CDR3 here is CASKLAGGPPQETQYF. The CDR3 DNA sequence: TGTGCCAGCAAACTAGCGGGGGGGCCCCCCCAAGAGACCCAGTACTTC.

V usage is TRBV14 and J usage is TRBJ1-2, with TRBD1 as a possible D gene (6 bases). CDR1 and CDR2 (germline): SGHDN, FVKESK. Deletions cut 1 base from V and 3 bases from J, with 21 bases between. This CDR3 is built from 18 residues. Written as DNA, the CDR3 is TGTGCCAGCAGCCAAGGTACCCGGGGGCCATTTGGTGACTATGGCTACACCTTC. This codes for CASSQGTRGPFGDYGYTF.

The chain couples TRBV24-1 to TRBJ2-2; 8 bases align to TRBD2. With 0 bases clipped from V and 3 bases from J, the junction kept 5 bases outside the gene matches. CDR1 KGHDR and CDR2 SFDVKD come from the germline V gene. The CDR3 totals 17 residues. The CDR3: CATSDLASGPYTGELFF. The CDR3 nucleotides are TGTGCCACCAGTGATTTGGCTAGCGGGCCCTACACCGGGGAGCTGTTTTTT.

The genes are TRBV7-3 and TRBJ2-3, with TRBD2 identical over 8 bases. The CDR3 covers 17 residues. The germline CDR1 and CDR2 sequences are SGHTA and FQGTGA. Unmatched junction bases numbered 6, after V lost 1 base and J lost 0 bases. The CDR3 here is CASSLKTSGQSTDTQYF. CDR3 sequence (DNA): TGTGCCAGCAGCTTAAAAACTAGCGGCCAAAGCACAGATACGCAGTATTTT.

This clone occurred a few times. The chain links TRBV5-6 to TRBJ2-5; D is uncertain. Trimming shortened V by 3 bases and J by 13 bases, and 4 bases separated the two germline ends. Germline CDR1 and CDR2: SGHDT and YYEEEE. The CDR3 spans 8 residues. The CDR3 nucleotides read TGTGCCAGCAGCTATCGGTACTTC. It encodes CASSYRYF.

The V call is TRBV5-4, the J call TRBJ1-3; D is undetermined. The V end lost 0 bases, the J end lost 1 base, and 5 bases lay between the germline ends. The CDR3 spans 14 residues. Germline CDR1 reads SGHNT; CDR2 reads YYREEE (reference sequence). DNA of the CDR3: TGTGCCAGCAGCTTGGGCGGGTCTGGAAACACCATATATTTT. Amino acid sequence: CASSLGGSGNTIYF.

This rearrangement joins TRBV11-3 to TRBJ2-5; D is undetermined. The V end was cut by 5 bases, the J end by 5 bases, with 15 bases between. CDR1 and CDR2 (germline): SGHNT, YENEEA. The CDR3 totals 14 residues. In DNA form, the CDR3 reads TGTGCCAGCAGCCTTCGAGCCGGTCCGGAGACCCAGTACTTC. Translated: CASSLRAGPETQYF.

CDR3 in amino acids: CASRKGGREISEAFF. Here the CDR3 DNA reads TGTGCCAGCAGGAAAGGGGGCAGGGAAATTTCTGAAGCTTTCTTT. This rearrangement joins TRBV6-5 to TRBJ1-1, with 7 nucleotides matching TRBD1. Germline V gives CDR1 MNHEY, CDR2 SVGAGI. J lost 6 bases, V lost 6 bases, and 13 bases had no gene match. The CDR3 consists of 15 residues.

This chain joins TRBV30 and TRBJ1-1; D might be TRBD1 (6 bases). Trimming pared 6 bases from V and 5 bases from J, leaving 7 bases between. Looked up from germline, CDR1 is GTSNPN and CDR2 is SVGIG (reference sequence). The CDR3 has 10 amino acids. CDR3 sequence: CACQGTEAFF. CDR3 in DNA: TGTGCCTGTCAGGGGACTGAAGCTTTCTTT.